The present T cell receptor beta chain was sequenced within a study of blood T cell repertoires in COVID-19. In the original processing: Researchers report that nucleated cell counts were estimated from reference gene primer amplification. Sequencing used immunoSEQ multiplex PCR; TCRdb keeps in-frame clones, though not all of them. The V and J calls and clone size come from that table; D and trimming were worked out from the DNA. The sample includes hundreds of thousands of clones, around 90% of them seen just once. This clone was observed a single time. The specimen sequenced was peripheral blood. The sequence came from a man aged 35 to 55 with acute or convalescent COVID-19.

The CDR3 spells CASPQVSNQPQHF. CDR3 nucleotide sequence: TGTGCCAGCCCCCAGGTGAGCAATCAGCCCCAGCATTTT. The V call is TRBV5-6, the J call TRBJ1-5; D call uncertain. The CDR3 totals 13 residues. Germline CDR1 is SGHDT and CDR2 is YYEEEE. With 7 bases removed from V and 1 base from J, the gap between germline ends came to 9 bases.